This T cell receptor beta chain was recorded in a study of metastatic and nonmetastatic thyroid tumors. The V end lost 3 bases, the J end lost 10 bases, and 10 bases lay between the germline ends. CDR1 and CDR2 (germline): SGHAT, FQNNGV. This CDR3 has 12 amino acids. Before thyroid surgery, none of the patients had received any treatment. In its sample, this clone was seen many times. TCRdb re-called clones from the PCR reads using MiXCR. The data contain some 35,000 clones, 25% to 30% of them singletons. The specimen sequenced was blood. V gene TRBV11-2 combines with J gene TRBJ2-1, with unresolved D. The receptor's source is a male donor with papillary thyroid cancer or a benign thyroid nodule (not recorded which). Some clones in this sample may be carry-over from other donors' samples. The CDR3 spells CASSFLPGEQFF. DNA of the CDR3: TGTGCCAGCAGCTTTCTTCCGGGCGAGCAGTTCTTC.